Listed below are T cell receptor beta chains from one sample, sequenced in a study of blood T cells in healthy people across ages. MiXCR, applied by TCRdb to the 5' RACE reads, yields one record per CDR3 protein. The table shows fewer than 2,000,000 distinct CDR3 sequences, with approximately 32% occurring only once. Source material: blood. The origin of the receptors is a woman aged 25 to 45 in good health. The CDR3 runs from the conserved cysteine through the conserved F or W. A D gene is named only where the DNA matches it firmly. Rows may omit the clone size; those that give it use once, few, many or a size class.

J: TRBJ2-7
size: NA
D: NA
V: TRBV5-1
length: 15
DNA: TGCGCCAGCAGCTTGGGATCCGGGGGCGCAGGGGAGCAGTACTTC
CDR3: CASSLGSGGAGEQYF

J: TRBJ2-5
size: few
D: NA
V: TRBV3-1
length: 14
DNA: TGTGCCAGCAGCCAAGATGGGCAGTACGGGACCCAGTACTTC
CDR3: CASSQDGQYGTQYF

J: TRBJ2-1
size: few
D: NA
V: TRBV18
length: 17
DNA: TGTGCCAGCTCACCGAACCCACTCGGAGGATCCTACAATGAGCAGTTCTTC
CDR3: CASSPNPLGGSYNEQFF

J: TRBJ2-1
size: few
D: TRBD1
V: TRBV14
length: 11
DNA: TGTGCCATCATCACAGGGGGTGAGCAGTTCTTC
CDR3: CAIITGGEQFF

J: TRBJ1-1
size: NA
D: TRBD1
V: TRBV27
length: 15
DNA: TGTGCCAGCAGTTCGATTGACAGGGGGTTGACTGAAGCTTTCTTT
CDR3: CASSSIDRGLTEAFF

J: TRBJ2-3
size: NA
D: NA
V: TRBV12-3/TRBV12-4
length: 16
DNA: TGTGCCAGCAGTTCGGTCGCCGCGGGGAGCGCAGATGCGCAGTATTTT
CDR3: CASSSVAAGSADAQYF

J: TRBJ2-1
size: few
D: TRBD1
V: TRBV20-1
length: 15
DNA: TGCAGTGCTACTATTCCGGGACAGGGGTACAATGAGCAGTTCTTC
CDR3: CSATIPGQGYNEQFF

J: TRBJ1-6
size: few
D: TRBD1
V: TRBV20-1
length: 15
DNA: TGCAGTGCTAGAGATGGACAGGGGCGGTACTCACCCCTCCACTTT
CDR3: CSARDGQGRYSPLHF

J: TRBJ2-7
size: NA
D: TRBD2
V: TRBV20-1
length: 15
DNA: TGCAGTGCTAGGGATCTAGCGGGGGACTCCTACGAGCAGTACTTC
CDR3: CSARDLAGDSYEQYF

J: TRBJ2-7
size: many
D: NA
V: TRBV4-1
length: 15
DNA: TGCGCCAGCAGCCAGGTGGGCAGCGAATCCTACGAGCAGTACTTC
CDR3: CASSQVGSESYEQYF

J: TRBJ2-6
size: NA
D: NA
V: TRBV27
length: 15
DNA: TGTGCCAGCAGACTGGGTAGTGCTGGGGCCAACGTCCTGACTTTC
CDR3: CASRLGSAGANVLTF

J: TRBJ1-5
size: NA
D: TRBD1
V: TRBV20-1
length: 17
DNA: TGCAGTACTAGCTCCGGGACAGGGGGCTATAGCAATCAGCCCCAGCATTTT
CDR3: CSTSSGTGGYSNQPQHF

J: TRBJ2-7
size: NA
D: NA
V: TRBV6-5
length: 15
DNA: TGTGCCAGCAGTTACGATGGGAGGGGGCCCTACGAGCAGTACTTC
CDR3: CASSYDGRGPYEQYF

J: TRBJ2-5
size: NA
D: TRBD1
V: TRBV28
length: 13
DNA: TGTGCCAGCAGTTTAAAGGGGGCGAAGGAGCAGTACTTC
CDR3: CASSLKGAKEQYF

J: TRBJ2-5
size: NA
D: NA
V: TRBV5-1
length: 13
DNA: TGCGCCAGCAGCCCAATAGCGTTCAATGAGCAGTACTTC
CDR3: CASSPIAFNEQYF